The clone carrying this T cell receptor beta chain was seen a few times. Its antigen is not known. This CDR3 region has 14 residues. The V and J ends lost 4 bases and 5 bases respectively, with 15 bases between them. Looked up from germline, CDR1 is SGDLS and CDR2 is YYNGEE. Investigators amplified TCR beta CDR3 regions from RNA transcripts. First-round RT-PCR relied on HTBI primers, and a second-round multiplex PCR came next. TCRdb fed the multiplex PCR reads into MiXCR, producing one record per CDR3 protein. The table includes about 590,000 distinct CDR3 sequences, approximately 35% detected once. This specimen comes from a study of Graves' ophthalmopathy and Graves' hyperthyroidism. The study, taken as a whole, reports: With roughly 88% sensitivity and roughly 80% specificity, a 13-signature model separated ophthalmopathy from stable hyperthyroidism.

The chain links TRBV9 to TRBJ1-1; perhaps TRBD1 as D (6 bases). The receptor comes from an adult man with Graves' hyperthyroidism. What was sequenced was peripheral blood or thyroid tissue (not recorded which). DNA of the CDR3: TGTGCCAGCAGCCCCAGGACAGTCTGGACTGAAGCTTTCTTT. It codes for CASSPRTVWTEAFF.